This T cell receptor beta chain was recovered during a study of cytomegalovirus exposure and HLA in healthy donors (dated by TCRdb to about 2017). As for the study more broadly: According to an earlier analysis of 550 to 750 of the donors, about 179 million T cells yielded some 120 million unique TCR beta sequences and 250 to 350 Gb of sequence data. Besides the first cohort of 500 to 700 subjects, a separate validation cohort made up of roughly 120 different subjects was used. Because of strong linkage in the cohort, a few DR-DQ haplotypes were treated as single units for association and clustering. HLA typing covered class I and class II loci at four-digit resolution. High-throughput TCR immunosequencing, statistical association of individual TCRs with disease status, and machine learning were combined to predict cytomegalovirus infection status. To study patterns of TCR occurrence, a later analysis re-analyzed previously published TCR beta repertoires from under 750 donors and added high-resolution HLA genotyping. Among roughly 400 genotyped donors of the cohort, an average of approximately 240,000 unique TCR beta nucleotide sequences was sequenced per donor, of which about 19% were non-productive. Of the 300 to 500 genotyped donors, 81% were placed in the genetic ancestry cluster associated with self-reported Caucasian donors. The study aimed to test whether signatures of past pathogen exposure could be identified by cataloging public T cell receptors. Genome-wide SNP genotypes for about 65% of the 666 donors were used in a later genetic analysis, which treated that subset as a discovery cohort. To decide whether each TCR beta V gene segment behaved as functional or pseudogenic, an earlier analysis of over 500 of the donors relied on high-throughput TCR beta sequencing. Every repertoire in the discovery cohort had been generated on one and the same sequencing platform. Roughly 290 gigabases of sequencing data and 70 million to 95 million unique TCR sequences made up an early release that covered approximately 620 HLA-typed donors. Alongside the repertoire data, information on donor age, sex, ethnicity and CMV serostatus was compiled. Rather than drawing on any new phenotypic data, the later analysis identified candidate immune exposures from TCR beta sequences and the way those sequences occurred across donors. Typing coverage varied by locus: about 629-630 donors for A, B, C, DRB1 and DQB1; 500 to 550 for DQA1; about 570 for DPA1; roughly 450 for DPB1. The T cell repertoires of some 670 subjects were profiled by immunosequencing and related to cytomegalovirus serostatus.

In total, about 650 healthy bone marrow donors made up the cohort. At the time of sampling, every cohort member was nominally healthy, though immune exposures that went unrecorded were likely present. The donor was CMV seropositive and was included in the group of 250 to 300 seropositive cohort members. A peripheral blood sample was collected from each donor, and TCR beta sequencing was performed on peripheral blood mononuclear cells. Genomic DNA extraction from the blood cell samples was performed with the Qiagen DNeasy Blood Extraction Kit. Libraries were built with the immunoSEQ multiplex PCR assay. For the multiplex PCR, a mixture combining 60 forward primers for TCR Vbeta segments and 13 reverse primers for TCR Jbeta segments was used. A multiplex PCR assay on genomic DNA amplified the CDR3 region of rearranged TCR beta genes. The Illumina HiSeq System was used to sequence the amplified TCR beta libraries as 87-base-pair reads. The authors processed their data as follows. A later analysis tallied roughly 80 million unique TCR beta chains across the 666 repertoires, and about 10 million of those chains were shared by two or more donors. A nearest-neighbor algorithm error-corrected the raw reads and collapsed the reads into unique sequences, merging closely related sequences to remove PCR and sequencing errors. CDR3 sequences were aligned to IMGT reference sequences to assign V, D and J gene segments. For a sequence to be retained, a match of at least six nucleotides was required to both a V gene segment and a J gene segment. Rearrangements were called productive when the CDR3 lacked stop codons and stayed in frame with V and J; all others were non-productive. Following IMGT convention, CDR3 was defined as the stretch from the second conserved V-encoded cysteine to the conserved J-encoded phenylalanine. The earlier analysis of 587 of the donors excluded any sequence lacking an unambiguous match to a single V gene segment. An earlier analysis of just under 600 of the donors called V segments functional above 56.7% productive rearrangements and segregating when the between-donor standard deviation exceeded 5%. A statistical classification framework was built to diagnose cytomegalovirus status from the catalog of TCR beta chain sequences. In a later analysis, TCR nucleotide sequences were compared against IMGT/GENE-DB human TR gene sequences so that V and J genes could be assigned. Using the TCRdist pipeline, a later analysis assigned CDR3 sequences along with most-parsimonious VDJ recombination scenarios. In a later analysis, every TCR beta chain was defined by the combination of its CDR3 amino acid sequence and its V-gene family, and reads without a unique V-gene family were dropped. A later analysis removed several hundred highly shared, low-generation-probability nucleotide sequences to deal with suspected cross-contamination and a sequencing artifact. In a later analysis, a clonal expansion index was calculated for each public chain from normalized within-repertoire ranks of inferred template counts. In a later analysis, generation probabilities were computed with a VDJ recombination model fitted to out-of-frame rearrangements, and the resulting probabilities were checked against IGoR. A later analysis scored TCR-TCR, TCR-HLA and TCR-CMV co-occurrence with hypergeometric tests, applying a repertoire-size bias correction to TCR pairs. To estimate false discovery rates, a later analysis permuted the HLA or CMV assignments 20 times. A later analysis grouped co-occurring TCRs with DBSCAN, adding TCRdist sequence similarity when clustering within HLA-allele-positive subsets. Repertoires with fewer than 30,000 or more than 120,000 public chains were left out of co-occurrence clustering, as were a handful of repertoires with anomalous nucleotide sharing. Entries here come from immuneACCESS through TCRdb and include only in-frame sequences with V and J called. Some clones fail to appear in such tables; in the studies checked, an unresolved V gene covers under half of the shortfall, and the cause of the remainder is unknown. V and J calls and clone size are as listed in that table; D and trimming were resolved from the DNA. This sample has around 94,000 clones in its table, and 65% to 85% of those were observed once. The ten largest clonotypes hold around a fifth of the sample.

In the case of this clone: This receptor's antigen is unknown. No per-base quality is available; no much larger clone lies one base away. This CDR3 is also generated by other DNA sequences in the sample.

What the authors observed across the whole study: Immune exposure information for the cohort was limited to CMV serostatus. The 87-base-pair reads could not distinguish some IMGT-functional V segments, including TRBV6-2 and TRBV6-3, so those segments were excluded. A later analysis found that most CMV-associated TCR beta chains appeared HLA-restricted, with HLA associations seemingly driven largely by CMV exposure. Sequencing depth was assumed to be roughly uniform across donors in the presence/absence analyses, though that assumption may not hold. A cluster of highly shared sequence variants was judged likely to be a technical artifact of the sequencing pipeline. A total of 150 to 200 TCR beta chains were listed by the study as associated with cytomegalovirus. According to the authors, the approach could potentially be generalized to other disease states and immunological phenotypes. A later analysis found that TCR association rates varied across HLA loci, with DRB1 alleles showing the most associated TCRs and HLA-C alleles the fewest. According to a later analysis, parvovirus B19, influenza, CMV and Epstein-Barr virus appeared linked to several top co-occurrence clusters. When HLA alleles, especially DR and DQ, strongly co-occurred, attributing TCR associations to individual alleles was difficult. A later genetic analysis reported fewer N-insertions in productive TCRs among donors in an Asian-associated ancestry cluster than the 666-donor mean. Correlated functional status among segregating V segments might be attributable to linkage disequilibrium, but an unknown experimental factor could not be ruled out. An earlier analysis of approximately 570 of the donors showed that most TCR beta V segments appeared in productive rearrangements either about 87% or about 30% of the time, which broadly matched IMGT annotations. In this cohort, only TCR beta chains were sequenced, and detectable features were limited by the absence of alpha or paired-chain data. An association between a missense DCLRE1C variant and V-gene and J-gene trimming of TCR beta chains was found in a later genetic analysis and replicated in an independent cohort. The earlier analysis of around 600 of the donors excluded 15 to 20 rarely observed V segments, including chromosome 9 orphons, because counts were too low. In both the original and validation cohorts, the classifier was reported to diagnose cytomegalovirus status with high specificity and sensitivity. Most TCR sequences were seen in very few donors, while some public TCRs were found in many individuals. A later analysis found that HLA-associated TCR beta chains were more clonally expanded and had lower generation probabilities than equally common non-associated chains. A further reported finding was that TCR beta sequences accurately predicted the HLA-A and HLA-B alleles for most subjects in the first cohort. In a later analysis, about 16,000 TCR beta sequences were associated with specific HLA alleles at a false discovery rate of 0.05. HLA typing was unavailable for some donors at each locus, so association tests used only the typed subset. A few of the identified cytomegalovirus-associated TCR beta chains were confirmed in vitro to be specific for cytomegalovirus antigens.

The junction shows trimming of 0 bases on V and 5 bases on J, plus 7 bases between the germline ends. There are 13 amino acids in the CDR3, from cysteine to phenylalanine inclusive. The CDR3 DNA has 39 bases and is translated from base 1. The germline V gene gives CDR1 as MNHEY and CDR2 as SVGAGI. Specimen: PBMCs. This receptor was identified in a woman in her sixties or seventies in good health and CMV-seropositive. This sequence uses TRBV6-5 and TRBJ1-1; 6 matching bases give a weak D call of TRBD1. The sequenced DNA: TGTGCCAGCAGTTACTCGAGGGGGACTGAAGCTTTCTTT. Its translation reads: CASSYSRGTEAFF.